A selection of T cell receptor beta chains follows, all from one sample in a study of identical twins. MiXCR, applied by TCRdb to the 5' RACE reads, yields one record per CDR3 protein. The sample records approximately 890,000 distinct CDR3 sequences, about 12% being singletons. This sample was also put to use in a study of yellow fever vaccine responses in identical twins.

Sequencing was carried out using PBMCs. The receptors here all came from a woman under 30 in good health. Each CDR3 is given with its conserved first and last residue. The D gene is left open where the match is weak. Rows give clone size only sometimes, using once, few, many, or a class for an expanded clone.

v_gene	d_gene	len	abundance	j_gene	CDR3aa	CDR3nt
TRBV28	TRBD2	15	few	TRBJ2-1	CASSLRAGGLHEQFF	TGTGCCAGCAGCCTCAGGGCGGGAGGGCTTCATGAGCAGTTCTTC
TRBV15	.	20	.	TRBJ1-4	CATSRVHPATQGVTNEKLFF	TGTGCCACCAGCAGAGTTCACCCGGCAACACAGGGCGTCACTAATGAAAAACTGTTTTTT
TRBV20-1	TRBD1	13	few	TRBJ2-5	CSAQGQGTETQYF	TGCAGTGCTCAGGGACAGGGGACAGAGACCCAGTACTTC
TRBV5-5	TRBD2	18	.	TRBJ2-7	CASSLAPLAASGNYEQYF	TGTGCCAGCAGCTTGGCGCCTTTGGCTGCTAGCGGGAACTACGAGCAGTACTTC
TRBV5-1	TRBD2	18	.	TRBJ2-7	CASSNTGTSGSSSYEQYF	TGCGCCAGCAGCAATACCGGGACTAGCGGGAGCAGCTCCTACGAGCAGTACTTC
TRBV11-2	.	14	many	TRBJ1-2	CASSLVSGGYGYTF	TGTGCCAGCAGCTTAGTATCTGGGGGATATGGCTACACCTTC
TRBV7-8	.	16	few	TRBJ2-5	CASSLRLPKRGETQYF	TGTGCCAGCAGCTTACGGCTACCGAAAAGGGGGGAGACCCAGTACTTC
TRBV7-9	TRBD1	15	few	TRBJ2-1	CASSPTGGLYNEQFF	TGTGCCAGCAGCCCCACAGGGGGCTTATACAATGAGCAGTTCTTC
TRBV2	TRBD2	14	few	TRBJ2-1	CASRIAGAYNEQFF	TGTGCCAGCAGGATAGCGGGAGCGTACAATGAGCAGTTCTTC
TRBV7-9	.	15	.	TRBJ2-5	CASSLGSSGSETQYF	TGTGCCAGCAGCTTAGGATCGTCTGGGTCAGAGACCCAGTACTTC
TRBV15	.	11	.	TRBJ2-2	CATKGTRELFF	TGTGCCACCAAGGGAACCCGGGAGCTGTTTTTT
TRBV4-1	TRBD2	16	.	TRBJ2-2	CASSQELAGRTGELFF	TGCGCCAGCAGCCAAGAGCTAGCGGGTAGAACCGGGGAGCTGTTTTTT
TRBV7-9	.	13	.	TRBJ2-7	CASSLTANYEQYF	TGTGCCAGCAGCCTTACAGCAAACTACGAGCAGTACTTC
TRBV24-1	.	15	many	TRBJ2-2	CATSDSDLRSGELFF	TGTGCCACCAGTGATTCGGACTTGAGGTCCGGGGAGCTGTTTTTT
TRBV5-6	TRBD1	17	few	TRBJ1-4	CASSLLGQGDWSEKLFF	TGTGCCAGCAGCTTGTTAGGACAGGGTGATTGGTCCGAAAAACTGTTTTTT
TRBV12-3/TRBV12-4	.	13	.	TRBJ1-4	CASTAAVGAILFF	TGTGCCAGCACTGCCGCCGTGGGGGCTATACTGTTTTTT
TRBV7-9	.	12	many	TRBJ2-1	CASSFVVNEQFF	TGTGCCAGCAGCTTTGTTGTCAATGAGCAGTTCTTC
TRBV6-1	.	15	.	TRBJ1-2	CASTPTQDTVYGYTF	TGTGCCAGCACCCCCACCCAGGACACGGTCTATGGCTACACCTTC
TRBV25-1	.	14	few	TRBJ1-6	CATHDRNYNSPLHF	TGTGCCACCCATGACAGAAACTATAATTCACCCCTCCACTTT
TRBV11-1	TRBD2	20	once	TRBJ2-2	CASSSPRTSGPGGNTGELFF	TGTGCCAGCAGCTCCCCCCGGACTAGCGGTCCAGGGGGCAACACCGGGGAGCTGTTTTTT
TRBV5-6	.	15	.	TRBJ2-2	CASSDWAGVTGELFF	TGTGCCAGCAGCGATTGGGCAGGGGTCACCGGGGAGCTGTTTTTT
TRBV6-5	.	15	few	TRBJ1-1	CASSYSGGQGVKAFF	TGTGCCAGCAGTTACTCCGGAGGGCAGGGTGTAAAAGCTTTCTTT
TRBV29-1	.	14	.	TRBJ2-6	CSVEGFSGANVLTF	TGCAGCGTTGAAGGTTTCTCTGGGGCCAACGTCCTGACTTTC
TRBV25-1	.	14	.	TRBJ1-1	CASYKSGVATEAFF	TGTGCCAGCTATAAGAGCGGGGTAGCCACTGAAGCTTTCTTT
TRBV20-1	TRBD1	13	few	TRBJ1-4	CSAGTGPNEKLFF	TGCAGTGCCGGGACAGGGCCTAATGAAAAACTGTTTTTT
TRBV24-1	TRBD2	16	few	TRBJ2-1	CATSDELAGSYNEQFF	TGTGCCACCAGTGATGAACTAGCGGGGTCCTACAATGAGCAGTTCTTC
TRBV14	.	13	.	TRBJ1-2	CASSQVPGHGYTF	TGTGCCAGCAGCCAAGTTCCAGGTCATGGCTACACCTTC
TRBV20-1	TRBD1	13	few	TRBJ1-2	CSARATGAVGYTF	TGCAGTGCTAGAGCCACAGGGGCCGTCGGCTACACCTTC
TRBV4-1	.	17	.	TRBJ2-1	CASSQDIGRALDNEQFF	TGCGCCAGCAGCCAAGATATCGGGCGGGCGTTAGACAATGAGCAGTTCTTC
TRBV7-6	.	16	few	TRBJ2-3	CASSLGAIFSTDTQYF	TGTGCCAGCAGCTTAGGGGCCATTTTTAGCACAGATACGCAGTATTTT
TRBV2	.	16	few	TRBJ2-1	CASSEVAIHSYNEQFF	TGTGCCAGCAGTGAAGTCGCAATCCACTCCTACAATGAGCAGTTCTTC
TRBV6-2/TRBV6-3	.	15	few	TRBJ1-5	CASREAGTGNQPQHF	TGTGCCAGCAGGGAGGCAGGGACGGGCAATCAGCCCCAGCATTTT
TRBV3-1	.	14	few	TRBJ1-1	CASSQGRAGTEAFF	TGTGCCAGCAGCCAAGGACGTGCCGGCACTGAAGCTTTCTTT
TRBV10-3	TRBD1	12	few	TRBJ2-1	CAFRTGGNEQFF	TGTGCCTTCCGGACAGGGGGAAATGAGCAGTTCTTC
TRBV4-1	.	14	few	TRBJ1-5	CASSQVGANQPQHF	TGCGCCAGCAGCCAAGTGGGAGCTAATCAGCCCCAGCATTTT
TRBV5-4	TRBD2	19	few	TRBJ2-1	CASSFYGLAGASSYNEQFF	TGTGCCAGCAGCTTTTATGGACTAGCGGGGGCAAGCTCCTACAATGAGCAGTTCTTC
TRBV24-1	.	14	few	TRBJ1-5	CATSTGVGNQPQHF	TGTGCCACCAGTACCGGGGTTGGCAATCAGCCCCAGCATTTT
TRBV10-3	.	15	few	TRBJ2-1	CAITGQEGGYNEQFF	TGTGCCATCACCGGCCAGGAGGGGGGTTACAATGAGCAGTTCTTC
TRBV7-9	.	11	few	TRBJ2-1	CAWRWGDEQFF	TGTGCCTGGCGATGGGGCGATGAGCAGTTCTTC